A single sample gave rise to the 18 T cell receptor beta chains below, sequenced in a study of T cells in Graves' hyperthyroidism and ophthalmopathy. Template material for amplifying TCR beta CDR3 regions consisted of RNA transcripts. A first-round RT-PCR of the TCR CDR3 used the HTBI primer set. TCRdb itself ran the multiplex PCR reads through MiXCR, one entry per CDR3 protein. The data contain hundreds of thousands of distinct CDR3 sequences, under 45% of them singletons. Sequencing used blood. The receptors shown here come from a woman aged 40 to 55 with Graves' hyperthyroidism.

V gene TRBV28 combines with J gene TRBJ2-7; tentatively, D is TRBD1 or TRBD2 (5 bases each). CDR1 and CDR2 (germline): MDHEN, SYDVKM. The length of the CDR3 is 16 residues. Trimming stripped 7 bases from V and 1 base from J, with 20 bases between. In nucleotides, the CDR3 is TGTGCCAGCATTACGGGGCATCCGACTTCTTCCTACGAGCAGTACTTC. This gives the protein CASITGHPTSSYEQYF.

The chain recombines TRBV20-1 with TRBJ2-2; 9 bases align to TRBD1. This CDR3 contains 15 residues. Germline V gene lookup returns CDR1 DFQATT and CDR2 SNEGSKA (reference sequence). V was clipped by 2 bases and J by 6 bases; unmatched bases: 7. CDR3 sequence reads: CSARLGQGLPGELFF. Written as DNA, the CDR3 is TGCAGTGCTAGACTGGGACAGGGTTTGCCCGGGGAGCTGTTTTTT.

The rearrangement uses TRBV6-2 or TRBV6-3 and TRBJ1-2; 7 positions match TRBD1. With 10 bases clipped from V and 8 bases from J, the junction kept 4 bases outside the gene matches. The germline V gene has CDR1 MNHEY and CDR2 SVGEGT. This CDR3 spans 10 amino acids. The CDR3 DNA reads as TGTGCCATCAAGGGACAGGGCTACACCTTC. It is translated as CAIKGQGYTF.

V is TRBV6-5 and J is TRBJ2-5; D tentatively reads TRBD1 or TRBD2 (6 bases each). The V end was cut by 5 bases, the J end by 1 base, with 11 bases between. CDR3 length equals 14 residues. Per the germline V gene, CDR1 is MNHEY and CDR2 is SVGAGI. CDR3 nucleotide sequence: TGTGCCAGCAGTAGGGGGGACTTCCAAGAGACCCAGTACTTC. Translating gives CASSRGDFQETQYF.

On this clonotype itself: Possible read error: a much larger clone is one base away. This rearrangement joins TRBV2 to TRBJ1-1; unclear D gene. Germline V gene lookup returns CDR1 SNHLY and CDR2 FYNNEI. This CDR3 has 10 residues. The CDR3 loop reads CASSETEASF. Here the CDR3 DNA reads TGTGCCAGCAGTGAGACTGAAGCTTCCTTT.

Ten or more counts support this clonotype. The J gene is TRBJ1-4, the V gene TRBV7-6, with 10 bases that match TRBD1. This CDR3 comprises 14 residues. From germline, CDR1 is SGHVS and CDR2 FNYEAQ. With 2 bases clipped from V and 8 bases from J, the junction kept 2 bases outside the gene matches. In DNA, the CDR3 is TGTGCCAGCAGCTTAAGACAGGGGGCGGAAAAACTGTTTTTT. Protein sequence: CASSLRQGAEKLFF.

The CDR3 DNA is TGCGCCAGCAGTGAGTCACGACATCCCAATTTTTATGGCTACACCTTC. Translating gives CASSESRHPNFYGYTF. The chain recombines TRBV10-2 with TRBJ1-2, with D unclear. Germline CDR1 and CDR2: WSHSY and SAAADI. The CDR3 contains 16 residues. V was pared by 0 bases and J by 5 bases, with 16 bases between.

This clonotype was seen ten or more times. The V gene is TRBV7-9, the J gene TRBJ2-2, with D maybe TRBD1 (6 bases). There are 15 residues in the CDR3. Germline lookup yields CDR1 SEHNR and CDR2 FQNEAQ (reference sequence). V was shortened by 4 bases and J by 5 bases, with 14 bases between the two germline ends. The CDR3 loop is CASSSGTLETGELFF. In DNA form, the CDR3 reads TGTGCCAGCAGCTCGGGGACACTCGAGACCGGGGAGCTGTTTTTT.

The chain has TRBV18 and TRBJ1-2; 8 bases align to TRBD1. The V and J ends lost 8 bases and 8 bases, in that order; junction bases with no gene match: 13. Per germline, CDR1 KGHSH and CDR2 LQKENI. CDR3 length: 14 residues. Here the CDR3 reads CASSHRDRPFGYTF. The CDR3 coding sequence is TGTGCCAGCAGCCACCGGGACAGGCCCTTCGGCTACACCTTC.

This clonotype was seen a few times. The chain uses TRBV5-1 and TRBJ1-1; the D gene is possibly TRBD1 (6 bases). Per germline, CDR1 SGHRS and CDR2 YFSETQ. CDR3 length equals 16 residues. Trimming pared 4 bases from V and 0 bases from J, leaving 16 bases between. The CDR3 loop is CASSRYSQGLNTEAFF. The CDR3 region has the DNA TGCGCCAGCAGCCGATATTCACAGGGACTGAACACTGAAGCTTTCTTT.

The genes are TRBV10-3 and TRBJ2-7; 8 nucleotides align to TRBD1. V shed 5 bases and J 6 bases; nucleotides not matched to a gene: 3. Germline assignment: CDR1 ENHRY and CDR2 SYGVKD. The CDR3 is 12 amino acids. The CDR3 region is CAISPDRGEQYF. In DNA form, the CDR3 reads TGTGCCATCAGTCCCGACAGGGGCGAGCAGTACTTC.

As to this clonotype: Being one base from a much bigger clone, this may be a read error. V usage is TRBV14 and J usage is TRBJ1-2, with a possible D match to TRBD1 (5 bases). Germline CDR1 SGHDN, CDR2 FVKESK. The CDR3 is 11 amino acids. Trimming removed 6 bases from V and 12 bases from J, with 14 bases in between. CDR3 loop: CASRTTGGHTF. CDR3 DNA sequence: TGTGCCAGCAGAACTACAGGAGGCCACACCTTC.

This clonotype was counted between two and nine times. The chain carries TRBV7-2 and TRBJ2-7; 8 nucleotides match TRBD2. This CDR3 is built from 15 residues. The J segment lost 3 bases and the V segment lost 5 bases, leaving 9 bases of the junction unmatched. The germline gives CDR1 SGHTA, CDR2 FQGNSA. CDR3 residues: CASSPPGLGLYEQYF. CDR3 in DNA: TGTGCCAGCAGCCCACCGGGACTAGGTCTCTACGAGCAGTACTTC.

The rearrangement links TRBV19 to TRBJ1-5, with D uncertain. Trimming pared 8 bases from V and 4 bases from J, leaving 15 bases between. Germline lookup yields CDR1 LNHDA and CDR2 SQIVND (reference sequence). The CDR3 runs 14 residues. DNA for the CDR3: TGTGCCAGTTCGGACGGGAGGAGAAATCAGCCCCAGCATTTT. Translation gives CASSDGRRNQPQHF.

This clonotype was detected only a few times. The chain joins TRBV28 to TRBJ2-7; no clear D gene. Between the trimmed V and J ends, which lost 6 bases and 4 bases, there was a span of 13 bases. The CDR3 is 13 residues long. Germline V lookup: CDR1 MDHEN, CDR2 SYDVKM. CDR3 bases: TGTGCCAGCAGATGGACGGCTGGTTACGAGCAGTACTTC. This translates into CASRWTAGYEQYF.

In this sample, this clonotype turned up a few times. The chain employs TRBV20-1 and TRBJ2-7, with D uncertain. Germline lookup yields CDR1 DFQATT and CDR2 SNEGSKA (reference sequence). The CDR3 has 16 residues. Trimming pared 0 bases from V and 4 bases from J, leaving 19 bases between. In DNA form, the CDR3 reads TGCAGTGCTAGAGATCTCGAGTGGCCGGAGACTTACGAGCAGTACTTC. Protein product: CSARDLEWPETYEQYF.

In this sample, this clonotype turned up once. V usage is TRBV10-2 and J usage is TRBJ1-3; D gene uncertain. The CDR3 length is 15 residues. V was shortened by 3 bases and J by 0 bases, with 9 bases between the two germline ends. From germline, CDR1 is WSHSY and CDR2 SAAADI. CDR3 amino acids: CASSDSRSSGNTIYF. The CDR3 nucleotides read TGCGCCAGCAGTGACTCCAGGAGCTCTGGAAACACCATATATTTT.

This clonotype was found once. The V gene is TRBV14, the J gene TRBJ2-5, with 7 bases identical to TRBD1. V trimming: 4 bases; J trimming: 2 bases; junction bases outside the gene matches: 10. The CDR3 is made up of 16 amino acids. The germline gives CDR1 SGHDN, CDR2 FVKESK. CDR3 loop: CASSPHRYRGQETQYF. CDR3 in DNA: TGTGCCAGCAGCCCCCACCGGTACAGGGGACAAGAGACCCAGTACTTC. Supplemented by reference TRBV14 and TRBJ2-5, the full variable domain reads EAGVTQFPSHSVIEKGQTVTLRCDPISGHDNLYWYRRVMGKEIKFLLHFVKESKQDESGMPNNRFLAERTGGTYSTLKVQPAELEDSGVYFCASSPHRYRGQETQYFGPGTRLLVL.